Following are 18 T cell receptor beta chains from one sample sequenced in a study of T cell responses to AZD1222 COVID-19 vaccine (dated by TCRdb to the early 2020s). Receptor libraries were prepared by the immunoSEQ multiplex PCR assay. TCRdb provides this immuneACCESS table in a form limited to in-frame rearrangements. Some clones are lacking; in checked studies, under half of them reflect an unresolved V gene, and why the rest are absent is not known. The sample table holds 110,000 or so clones, of which about 90% were seen once. Together, the top ten hold about 5.3% of the sample. The meaning of the sample's time point label: baseline before first vaccination. This specimen was peripheral blood, taken on day 0 of AZD1222 vaccination. Receptors were obtained from an adult in good health.

The chain joins TRBV19 to TRBJ2-1, with 12 bases identical to TRBD1. This CDR3 has 17 amino acids. Trimming at V came to 5 bases and at J to 7 bases, leaving 12 bases not matched to a gene. Per germline, CDR1 LNHDA and CDR2 SQIVND (reference sequence). The CDR3 DNA sequence: TGTGCCAGTAGTCCCCGCGAAAGGGACAGGGGGCATAATGAGCAGTTCTTC. Translation gives CASSPRERDRGHNEQFF.

This CDR3 reads CASRDGTQGAQHF. CDR3 in DNA: TGTGCCAGCAGAGACGGGACACAGGGTGCCCAGCATTTT. The chain is built from TRBV12-3 or TRBV12-4 and TRBJ1-5; a possible D gene is TRBD1 (6 bases). V lost 6 bases and J lost 11, with 17 bases in between. The CDR3 has 13 residues.

This rearrangement joins TRBV3-1 (or the pseudogene TRBV3-2) to TRBJ1-2; 8 nucleotides line up with TRBD1. Trimming at V came to 3 bases and at J to 0 bases, leaving 12 bases not matched to a gene. Per the germline V gene, CDR1 is LGHDT and CDR2 is YNNKEL (reference sequence). This CDR3 has 18 residues. The CDR3 sequence: CASSHHMGRGPANYGYTF. The CDR3 DNA reads as TGTGCCAGCAGCCATCATATGGGCAGGGGGCCTGCTAACTATGGCTACACCTTC.

The chain uses TRBV7-2 and TRBJ1-4; D unclear. The CDR3 loop spans 15 amino acids. Germline assignment: CDR1 SGHTA and CDR2 FQGNSA. Trimming left V 0 bases short and J 0 bases short, with 5 bases between. The chain's CDR3 is CASSLASATNEKLFF. The CDR3 DNA follows: TGTGCCAGCAGCTTAGCGTCTGCAACTAATGAAAAACTGTTTTTT.

The chain uses TRBV6-5 and TRBJ2-5; D gene ambiguous. There are 11 residues in the CDR3. The V gene's germline CDR1 is MNHEY and CDR2 SVGAGI. V was cut by 4 bases and J by 7 bases, with 7 bases left in between. The CDR3 here is CASSSHGTQYF. DNA of the CDR3: TGTGCCAGCAGTTCACACGGGACCCAGTACTTC.

V and J are TRBV3-1 (or the pseudogene TRBV3-2) and TRBJ1-5; no clear D gene. V was cut by 0 bases and J by 3 bases, with 6 bases left in between. The CDR3 spans 14 residues. Germline-derived CDR1 and CDR2 are LGHDT and YNNKEL (reference sequence). In DNA form, the CDR3 reads TGTGCCAGCAGCCAAGACGCGACCAATCAGCCCCAGCATTTT. It yields the protein CASSQDATNQPQHF.

V gene TRBV5-1 combines with J gene TRBJ1-2, with 8 bases identical to TRBD1. The germline CDR1 and CDR2 sequences are SGHRS and YFSETQ. This CDR3 spans 15 amino acids. With V trimmed by 1 base and J by 4 bases, 6 bases remained unmatched. The CDR3 DNA follows: TGCGCCAGCAGCTTGTTGGGACAGGCGTCCTATGGCTACACCTTC. This encodes CASSLLGQASYGYTF.

J is TRBJ1-5 and V is TRBV6-4; a possible D gene is TRBD1 (6 bases). The V gene's germline CDR1 is MRHNA and CDR2 SNTAGT. The CDR3 is 15 residues long. Trimming stripped 4 bases from V and 1 base from J, with 11 bases between. The CDR3 DNA reads TGTGCCAGCAGTGGAGGCAGGGGCAGCAATCAGCCCCAGCATTTT. Protein: CASSGGRGSNQPQHF.

This rearrangement joins TRBV19 to TRBJ1-1; D is ambiguous. CDR1 is LNHDA and CDR2 is SQIVND in the germline V gene (reference sequence). V lost 5 bases and J lost 0, with 10 bases in between. This CDR3 contains 14 residues. CDR3: CASSGRALNTEAFF. The CDR3 DNA reads as TGTGCCAGTAGTGGAAGGGCCTTGAACACTGAAGCTTTCTTT.

This rearrangement joins TRBV19 to TRBJ2-2, with D tentatively TRBD1 (5 bases). Germline CDR1 and CDR2: LNHDA and SQIVND (reference sequence). Trimming pared 3 bases from V and 1 base from J, leaving 9 bases between. This CDR3 has 15 amino acids. The CDR3 sequence: CASSIQGGNTGELFF. Written as DNA, the CDR3 is TGTGCCAGTAGTATTCAGGGTGGGAACACCGGGGAGCTGTTTTTT. The full variable domain, its missing parts supplied by reference TRBV19 and TRBJ2-2, is DGGITQSPKYLFRKEGQNVTLSCEQNLNHDAMYWYRQDPGQGLRLIYYSQIVNDFQKGDIAEGYSVSREKKESFPLTVTSAQKNPTAFYLCASSIQGGNTGELFFGEGSRLTVL.

Here the CDR3 DNA reads TGTGCCACCAGTGATTTCAACTCCCGGCAGGGCGAAGCTTTCTTT. It codes for CATSDFNSRQGEAFF. The chain links TRBV24-1 to TRBJ1-1; a possible D gene is TRBD1 (5 bases). Germline V gives CDR1 KGHDR, CDR2 SFDVKD. This CDR3 is 15 amino acids long. Trimming took 1 base from V and 8 from J, leaving 16 bases between them.

The chain couples TRBV18 to TRBJ1-1, with D uncertain. The V gene lost 1 base and the J gene lost 6 bases, with 12 bases spanning the gap. From germline, CDR1 is KGHSH and CDR2 LQKENI. The CDR3 is 14 amino acids. The CDR3 DNA is TGTGCCAGCTCACCACACTCCGACGGACCTGAAGCTTTCTTT. Its protein is CASSPHSDGPEAFF.

This chain connects TRBV30 to TRBJ1-1; D unclear. The V and J ends lost 5 bases and 1 base respectively, with 5 bases between them. The CDR3 runs 11 residues. Germline V gene data show CDR1 as GTSNPN and CDR2 as SVGIG (reference sequence). CDR3 protein: CAWERNTEAFF. For the CDR3, the DNA is TGTGCCTGGGAGAGGAACACTGAAGCTTTCTTT.

The table lists this clone with a count of one. The chain couples TRBV27 to TRBJ1-1, with TRBD1 as a possible D gene (5 bases). The V end lost 5 bases, the J end lost 4 bases, and 17 bases lay between the germline ends. The germline V gene has CDR1 MNHEY and CDR2 SMNVEV (reference sequence). CDR3 length: 15 residues. DNA of the CDR3: TGTGCCAGCAGTCAAGGACACTCCTTAAGCACTGAAGCTTTCTTT. It specifies CASSQGHSLSTEAFF.

The V and J genes are TRBV30 and TRBJ2-2; a possible D gene is TRBD1 (5 bases). Trimming removed 0 bases at V and 1 base at J, with 12 bases between. The CDR3 sequence is 16 residues long. The V gene's germline CDR1 is GTSNPN and CDR2 SVGIG (reference sequence). The CDR3 reads CAWSVSRTLNTGELFF. The CDR3 DNA reads as TGTGCCTGGAGTGTAAGTCGGACATTGAACACCGGGGAGCTGTTTTTT.

This chain joins TRBV18 and TRBJ1-3, with D perhaps matching TRBD1 (5 bases). Per the germline V gene, CDR1 is KGHSH and CDR2 is LQKENI. The V end was cut by 4 bases, the J end by 4 bases, with 11 bases between. The CDR3 has 14 residues. CDR3 protein: CASSLVTGGNTIYF. CDR3 in DNA: TGTGCCAGCTCACTGGTTACAGGAGGAAACACCATATATTTT.

The chain employs TRBV7-9 and TRBJ2-1; 8 bases line up with TRBD1. Germline CDR1 and CDR2: SEHNR and FQNEAQ (reference sequence). CDR3 length: 14 amino acids. V lost 1 base, J lost 6 bases, and 2 bases stayed unmatched. CDR3 sequence (DNA): TGTGCCAGCAGCTTAGGCGACAGGGGCAATGAGCAGTTCTTC. Amino acids: CASSLGDRGNEQFF.

The V gene is TRBV14, the J gene TRBJ1-2, with 9 bases lining up with TRBD1. Germline V CDR1 and CDR2: SGHDN, FVKESK. J lost 4 bases, V lost 4 bases, and 4 bases had no gene match. There are 14 residues in the CDR3. CDR3 sequence reads: CASSPGQGIYGYTF. CDR3 in DNA: TGTGCCAGCAGCCCCGGACAGGGGATCTATGGCTACACCTTC.